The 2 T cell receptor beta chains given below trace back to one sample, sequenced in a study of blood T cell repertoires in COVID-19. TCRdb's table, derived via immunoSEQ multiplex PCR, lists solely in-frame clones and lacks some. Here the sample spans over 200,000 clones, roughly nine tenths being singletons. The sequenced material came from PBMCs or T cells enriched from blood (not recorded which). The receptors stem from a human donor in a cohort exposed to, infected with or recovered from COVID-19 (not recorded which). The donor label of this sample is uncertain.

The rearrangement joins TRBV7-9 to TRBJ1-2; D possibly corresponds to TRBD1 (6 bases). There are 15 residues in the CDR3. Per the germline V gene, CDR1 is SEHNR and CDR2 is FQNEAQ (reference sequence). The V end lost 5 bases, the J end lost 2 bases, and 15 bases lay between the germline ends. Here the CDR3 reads CASSTPGHGNYGYTF. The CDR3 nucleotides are TGTGCCAGCAGCACTCCGGGACACGGAAACTATGGCTACACCTTC.

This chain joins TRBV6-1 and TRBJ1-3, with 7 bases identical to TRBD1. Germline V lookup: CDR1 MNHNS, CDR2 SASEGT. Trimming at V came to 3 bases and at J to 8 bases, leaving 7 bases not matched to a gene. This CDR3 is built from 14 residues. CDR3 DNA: TGTGCCAGCAGTGAGTGGGACAGACCGGACACCATATATTTT. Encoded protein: CASSEWDRPDTIYF.